The clone carrying this T cell receptor (beta chain) showed up just a few times. Its specificity is unknown. The data belong to a study of cytomegalovirus exposure and HLA in healthy donors. Whole-study findings and limits: The study designated 150 to 200 TCR beta chains cytomegalovirus-associated. Of the V segments, some could not be distinguished, including TRBV6-2 and TRBV6-3, and were excluded. Later, an analysis showed that TCR beta chains associated with HLA were more clonally expanded than others that were equally common.

The PCR used 60 Vbeta and 13 Jbeta primers. The repertoire was sequenced with immunoSEQ multiplex PCR; TCRdb's copy has only in-frame clones and lacks some. The sample lists about 82,000 clones, less than 85% occurring once. The CDR3 length is 14 residues. Germline values: CDR1 GTSNPN, CDR2 SVGIG (reference sequence). V was cut by 0 bases and J by 7 bases, with 15 bases left in between. Sequencing was carried out using PBMCs. The genes are TRBV30 and TRBJ1-2; unclear D gene. The sequence derives from a human donor in good health. The DNA for the CDR3 is TGTGCCTGGAGTGTAGGCTCCTATGCAGGTGGCTACACCTTC. Its translation is CAWSVGSYAGGYTF. The complete variable domain, with remaining parts taken from reference TRBV30 and TRBJ1-2, reads SQTIHQWPATLVQPVGSPLSLECTVEGTSNPNLYWYRQAAGRGLQLLFYSVGIGQISSEVPQNLSASRPQDRQFILSSKKLLLSDSGFYLCAWSVGSYAGGYTFGSGTRLTVV.